Presented here are 10 T cell receptor beta chains from one specimen sequenced in a study of cytomegalovirus exposure and HLA in healthy donors. The PCR contained 60 Vbeta and 13 Jbeta primers. The table came from immunoSEQ multiplex PCR; TCRdb's copy has only in-frame clones and leaves some out. This sample carries roughly 140,000 clones, over 60% of them seen once, and the ten largest clones take under 0.8%. Sequenced input: PBMCs. These TCRs come from a male donor in good health and CMV-seronegative.

V usage is TRBV7-9 and J usage is TRBJ2-7; 8 bases fit TRBD1. V dropped 7 bases and J dropped 0; count of bases not matched to a gene: 8. Germline V gene data show CDR1 as SEHNR and CDR2 as FQNEAQ (reference sequence). The CDR3 extends over 15 amino acids. In DNA, the CDR3 is TGTGCCAGCACCCCATCTGGGACAGGCTCCTACGAGCAGTACTTC. Translated: CASTPSGTGSYEQYF.

This rearrangement joins TRBV5-1 to TRBJ2-3; 9 nucleotides line up with TRBD2. The germline V gene encodes CDR1 SGHRS and CDR2 YFSETQ. V trimming: 3 bases; J trimming: 0 bases; junction bases outside the gene matches: 11. This CDR3 is built from 18 residues. The DNA for the CDR3 is TGCGCCAGCAGCTCCAGCGGGGGGTCCCGATCTAGCACAGATACGCAGTATTTT. It translates to CASSSSGGSRSSTDTQYF.

The chain employs TRBV15 and TRBJ2-7, with unresolved D. Germline CDR1 is LNHNV and CDR2 is YYDKDF (reference sequence). The CDR3 covers 12 residues. Trimming took 2 bases from V and 5 from J, leaving 7 bases between them. DNA of the CDR3: TGTGCCACCAGCAGATCACGGGACGAGCAGTACTTC. This encodes CATSRSRDEQYF.

This clone has only a few counts. This chain connects TRBV4-3 to TRBJ1-2; no clear D gene. V was shortened by 0 bases and J by 6 bases, with 8 bases between the two germline ends. CDR3 length: 13 amino acids. CDR1 and CDR2 from the germline V gene are LGHNA and YSLEER. CDR3 in DNA: TGCGCCAGCAGCCAAGATCACGGGGATGGCTACACCTTC. Protein: CASSQDHGDGYTF.

The chain is built from TRBV7-9 and TRBJ1-1; D remains ambiguous. The CDR3 is 14 residues long. V was pared by 0 bases and J by 6 bases, with 11 bases between. Germline V lookup: CDR1 SEHNR, CDR2 FQNEAQ (reference sequence). Written as DNA, the CDR3 is TGTGCCAGCAGCTTAGCGGTGGGGAGTCCTGAAGCTTTCTTT. Protein sequence: CASSLAVGSPEAFF.

The chain uses TRBV7-2 and TRBJ1-5; D unresolved. With 1 base removed from V and 3 bases from J, the gap between germline ends came to 10 bases. In germline, CDR1 is SGHTA, CDR2 FQGNSA. The CDR3 contains 15 residues. CDR3 amino acids: CASSLVGSPNQPQHF. For the CDR3, the DNA is TGTGCCAGCAGCTTAGTGGGTAGCCCCAATCAGCCCCAGCATTTT.

The chain employs TRBV7-3 and TRBJ2-3; 7 bases match TRBD2. V trimming: 4 bases; J trimming: 6 bases; junction bases outside the gene matches: 10. Germline V gives CDR1 SGHTA, CDR2 FQGTGA. The CDR3 runs to 15 residues. CDR3 sequence (DNA): TGTGCCAGCAGCTACGAAGGGAGGGCCTACGATACGCAGTATTTT. It yields the protein CASSYEGRAYDTQYF.

The gene calls are TRBV15 and TRBJ2-1; 10 bases map to TRBD2. Germline values: CDR1 LNHNV, CDR2 YYDKDF (reference sequence). V was clipped by 1 base and J by 0 bases; unmatched bases: 6. The CDR3 loop spans 18 amino acids. The CDR3: CATSRGLAGTSSYNEQFF. The CDR3 DNA reads as TGTGCCACCAGCAGAGGACTAGCGGGTACGAGCTCCTACAATGAGCAGTTCTTC.

The chain recombines TRBV6-4 with TRBJ2-5, with 8 bases fitting TRBD1. CDR3 length: 14 residues. Germline-derived CDR1 and CDR2 are MRHNA and SNTAGT. V dropped 5 bases and J dropped 3; count of bases not matched to a gene: 5. Here the CDR3 reads CASSPGGAEETQYF. CDR3 nucleotide sequence: TGTGCCAGCAGTCCAGGGGGCGCCGAAGAGACCCAGTACTTC.

About this clone: Additional DNA sequences in this sample encode the identical CDR3. The J gene is TRBJ2-3, the V gene TRBV7-2; 11 bases are shared with TRBD1. Germline CDR1 and CDR2: SGHTA and FQGNSA. This CDR3 spans 15 amino acids. After removal of 5 bases from V and 4 bases from J, the junction contained 5 bases not matched to a gene. CDR3 sequence (DNA): TGTGCCAGCAGCCCCCGGACAGGGGGCGCAGATACGCAGTATTTT. Residues: CASSPRTGGADTQYF.